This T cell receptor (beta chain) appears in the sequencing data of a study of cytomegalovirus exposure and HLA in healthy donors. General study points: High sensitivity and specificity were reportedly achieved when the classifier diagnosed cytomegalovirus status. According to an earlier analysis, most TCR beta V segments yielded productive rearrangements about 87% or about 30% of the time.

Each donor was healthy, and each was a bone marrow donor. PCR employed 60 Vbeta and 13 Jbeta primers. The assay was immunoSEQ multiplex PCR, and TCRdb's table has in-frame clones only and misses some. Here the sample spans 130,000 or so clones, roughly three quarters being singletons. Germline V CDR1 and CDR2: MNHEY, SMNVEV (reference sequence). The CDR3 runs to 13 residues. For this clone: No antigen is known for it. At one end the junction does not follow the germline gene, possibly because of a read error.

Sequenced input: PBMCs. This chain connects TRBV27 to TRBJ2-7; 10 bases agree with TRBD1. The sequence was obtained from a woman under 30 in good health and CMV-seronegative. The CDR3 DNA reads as TGTGCCAGCAGTTTTTCCGGGACAGGGGAAGGAACCTTC. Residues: CASSFSGTGEGTF.